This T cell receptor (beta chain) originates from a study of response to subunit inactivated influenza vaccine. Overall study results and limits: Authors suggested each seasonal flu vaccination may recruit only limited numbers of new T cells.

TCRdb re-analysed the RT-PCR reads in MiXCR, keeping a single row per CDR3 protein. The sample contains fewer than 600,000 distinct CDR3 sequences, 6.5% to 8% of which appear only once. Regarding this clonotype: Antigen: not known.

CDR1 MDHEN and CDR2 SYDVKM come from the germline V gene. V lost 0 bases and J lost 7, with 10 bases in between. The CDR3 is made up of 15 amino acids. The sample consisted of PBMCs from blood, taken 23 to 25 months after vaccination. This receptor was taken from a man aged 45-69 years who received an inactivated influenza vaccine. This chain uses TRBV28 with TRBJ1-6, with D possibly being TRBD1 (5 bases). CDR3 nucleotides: TGTGCCAGCAGTTTATGGAGGGGAGAAAATTCACCCCTCCACTTT. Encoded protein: CASSLWRGENSPLHF.